The present T cell receptor (beta chain) was sequenced within a study of blood T cell repertoires in COVID-19. Across the study: Donors in the United States, Italy and Spain gave samples during acute or convalescent COVID-19.

There are a few counts of this clone. Original methodology: Reference gene primer amplification gave nucleated cell count estimates. Assay: immunoSEQ multiplex PCR; the TCRdb copy retains only in-frame clones and omits some. V, J and clone size are taken as reported in that table, and D and trimming were inferred from the DNA itself. The sample contains about 98,000 clones, approximately 82% of which appear only once. The TCR sequence derives from a man between 65 and 79 years old with active or convalescent COVID-19. Specimen: peripheral blood.

The CDR3 is CASSQALGRGYGYTF. DNA for the CDR3: TGCGCCAGCAGCCAAGCCCTCGGCAGGGGCTATGGCTACACCTTC. This rearrangement joins TRBV4-1 to TRBJ1-2; D is possibly TRBD1 (6 bases). V dropped 1 base and J dropped 4 bases, with 13 bases sitting between them. The CDR3 contains 15 residues. Per germline, CDR1 MGHRA and CDR2 YSYEKL.